This T cell receptor (beta chain) was identified in a study of human versus mouse CDR3 diversity and MHC coevolution. Looking at the study overall: Each sample yielded roughly 5.5 x 10^6 to 1.8 x 10^7 valid reads.

TCRdb keeps only in-frame clones here, not all; method: immunoSEQ multiplex PCR. Counted here are about 77,000 clones, less than 95% occurring once; the ten biggest clones make up roughly 0.15%. A word on this clone: Its cognate antigen is unknown.

The CDR3 sequence is 16 residues long. Germline CDR1 is SGHRS and CDR2 is YFSETQ. The V and J ends lost 3 bases and 0 bases, in that order; junction bases with no gene match: 7. Points from the study as a whole: Among all groups, most of the three human donors showed least clonal inequality. Over 5 MHC II alleles selected the human T cells.

Input material: naive CD4+ T cells from blood. Subset indicated: CD45RO-negative CD62L-positive naive CD4 T cells. This receptor was taken from a person aged 25 to 75 in good health. The chain carries TRBV5-1 and TRBJ2-7; 9 nucleotides line up with TRBD1. The CDR3 DNA is TGCGCCAGCAGCTATACAGGGGGCTCCGTCTCCTACGAGCAGTACTTC. Translating gives CASSYTGGSVSYEQYF.